This TCR beta chain was captured by sequencing in a study of shared clonotypes between healthy human individuals. CD8 cells classed as naive were CD45RO-negative and positively selected for CCR7, excluding terminally differentiated effector memory CD45RA+ cells. Profiling relied on immunoSEQ multiplex PCR, and the TCRdb table lists in-frame clones only, not all of them. Here the sample spans fewer than 800,000 clones, approximately 90% being singletons. The sequence derives from a man in his thirties or forties in good health. The sequencing sample was made of naive CD8+ T cells sorted from blood.

The CDR3 region is CASSIGDGFYNEQFF. CDR3 in DNA: TGTGCCAGTAGTATAGGCGACGGATTCTACAATGAGCAGTTCTTC. This rearrangement joins TRBV19 to TRBJ2-1; D gene ambiguous. The CDR3 is 15 residues long. Per the germline V gene, CDR1 is LNHDA and CDR2 is SQIVND (reference sequence). V was trimmed by 1 base and J by 3 bases, leaving 10 bases between them.